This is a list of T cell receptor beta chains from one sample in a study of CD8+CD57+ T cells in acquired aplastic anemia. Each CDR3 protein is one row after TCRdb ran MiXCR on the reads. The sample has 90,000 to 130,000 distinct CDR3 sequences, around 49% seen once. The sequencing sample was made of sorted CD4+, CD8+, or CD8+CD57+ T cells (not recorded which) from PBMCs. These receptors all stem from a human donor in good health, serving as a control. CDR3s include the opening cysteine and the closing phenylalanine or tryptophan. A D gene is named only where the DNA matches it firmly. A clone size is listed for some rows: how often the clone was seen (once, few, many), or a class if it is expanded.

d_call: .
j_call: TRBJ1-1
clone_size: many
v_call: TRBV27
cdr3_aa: CASSFWLLNTEAFF
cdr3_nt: TGTGCCAGCAGTTTTTGGCTCCTGAACACTGAAGCTTTCTTT

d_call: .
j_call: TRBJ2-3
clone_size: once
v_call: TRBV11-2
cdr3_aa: CASSPQGLYTDTQYF
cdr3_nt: TGTGCCAGCAGCCCACAGGGACTATACACAGATACGCAGTATTTT

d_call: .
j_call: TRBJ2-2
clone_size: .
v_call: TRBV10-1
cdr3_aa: CASSVRSANTGELFF
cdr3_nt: TGCGCCAGCAGTGTCCGTTCCGCGAACACCGGGGAGCTGTTTTTT

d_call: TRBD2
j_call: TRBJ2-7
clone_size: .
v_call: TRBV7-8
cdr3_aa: CASSLFRTSGGPAYEQYF
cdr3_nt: TGTGCCAGCAGCCTCTTCAGGACTAGCGGGGGGCCCGCCTACGAGCAGTACTTC

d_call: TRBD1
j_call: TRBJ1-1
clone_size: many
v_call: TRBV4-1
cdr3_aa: CASSQTGYTEAFF
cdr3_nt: TGCGCCAGCAGCCAGACAGGGTACACTGAAGCTTTCTTT

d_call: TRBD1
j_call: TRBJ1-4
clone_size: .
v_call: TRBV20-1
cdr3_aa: CSASRRLTGGNEKLFF
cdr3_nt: TGCAGTGCTAGTAGGAGACTGACAGGGGGTAATGAAAAACTGTTTTTT

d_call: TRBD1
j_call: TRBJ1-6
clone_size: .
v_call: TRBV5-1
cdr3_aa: CASRVGTANSPLHF
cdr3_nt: TGCGCCAGCAGGGTCGGGACAGCAAATTCACCCCTCCACTTT

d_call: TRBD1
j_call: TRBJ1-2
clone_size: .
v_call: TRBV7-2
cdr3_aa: CASSQGQGIYGYTF
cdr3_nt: TGTGCCAGCAGCCAGGGACAGGGTATCTATGGCTACACCTTC

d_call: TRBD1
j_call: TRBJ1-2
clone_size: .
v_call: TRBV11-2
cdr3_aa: CASSSKRDRGNYGYTF
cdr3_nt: TGTGCCAGCAGCTCAAAACGGGACAGGGGAAACTATGGCTACACCTTC

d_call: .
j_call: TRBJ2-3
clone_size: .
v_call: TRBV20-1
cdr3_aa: CSAIGGDTQYF
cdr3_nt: TGCAGTGCTATTGGGGGGGATACGCAGTATTTT

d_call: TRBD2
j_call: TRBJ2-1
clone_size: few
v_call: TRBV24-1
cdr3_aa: CATSGAGVNNEQFF
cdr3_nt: TGTGCCACCAGTGGAGCGGGGGTAAACAATGAGCAGTTCTTC

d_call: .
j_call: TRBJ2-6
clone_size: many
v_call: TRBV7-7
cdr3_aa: CASSLKATANSGANVLTF
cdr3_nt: TGTGCTAGCAGCTTGAAGGCCACCGCGAACTCTGGGGCCAACGTCCTGACTTTC

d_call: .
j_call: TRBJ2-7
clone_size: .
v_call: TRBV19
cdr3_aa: CASSPAGYEQYF
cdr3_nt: TGTGCCAGTAGCCCAGCAGGGTACGAGCAGTACTTC

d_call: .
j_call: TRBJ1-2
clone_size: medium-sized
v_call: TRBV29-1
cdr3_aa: CSVARMREGYTF
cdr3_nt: TGCAGCGTTGCCCGGATGCGCGAGGGCTACACCTTC

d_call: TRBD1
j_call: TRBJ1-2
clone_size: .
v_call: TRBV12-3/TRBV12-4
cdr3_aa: CASSFSGGSSYGYTF
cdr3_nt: TGTGCCAGCAGTTTTTCAGGGGGTTCTAGCTATGGCTACACCTTC

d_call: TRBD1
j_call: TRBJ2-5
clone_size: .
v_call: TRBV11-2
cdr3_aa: CASSRGQAQTQYF
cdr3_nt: TGTGCCAGCAGCCGAGGACAGGCGCAGACCCAGTACTTC

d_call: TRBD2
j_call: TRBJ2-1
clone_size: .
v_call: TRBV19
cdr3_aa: CARSTSGGGNEQFF
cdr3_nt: TGTGCCCGATCGACTAGCGGGGGGGGGAATGAGCAGTTCTTC

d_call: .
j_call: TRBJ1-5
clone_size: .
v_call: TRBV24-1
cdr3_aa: CATSDLLTDVSNQLQHF
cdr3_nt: TGTGCCACCAGTGATTTACTCACGGACGTGAGCAATCAGCTCCAGCATTTT